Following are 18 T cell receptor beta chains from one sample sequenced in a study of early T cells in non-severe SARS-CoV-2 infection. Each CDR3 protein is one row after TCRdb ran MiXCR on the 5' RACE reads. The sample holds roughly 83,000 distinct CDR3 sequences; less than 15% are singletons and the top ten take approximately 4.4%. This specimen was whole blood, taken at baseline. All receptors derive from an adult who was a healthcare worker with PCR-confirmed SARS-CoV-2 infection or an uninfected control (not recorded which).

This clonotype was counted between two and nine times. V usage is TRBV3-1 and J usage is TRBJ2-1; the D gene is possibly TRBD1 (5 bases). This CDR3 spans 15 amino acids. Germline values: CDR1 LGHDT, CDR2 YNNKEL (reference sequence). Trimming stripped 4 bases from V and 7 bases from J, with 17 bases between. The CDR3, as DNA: TGTGCCAGCAGCCTCCGAGGCAGGGTGGGAAATGAGCAGTTCTTC. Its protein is CASSLRGRVGNEQFF.

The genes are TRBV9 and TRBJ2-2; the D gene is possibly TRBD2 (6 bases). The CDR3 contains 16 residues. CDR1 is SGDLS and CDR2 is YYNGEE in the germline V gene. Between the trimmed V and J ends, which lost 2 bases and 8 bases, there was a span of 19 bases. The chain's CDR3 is CASSVGTGTPSGELFF. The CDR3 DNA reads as TGTGCCAGCAGCGTGGGCACCGGGACTCCCTCGGGGGAGCTGTTTTTT.

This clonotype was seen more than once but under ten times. CDR3 sequence: CASRVTGVDTQYF. The CDR3 region has the DNA TGTGCCAGCAGGGTCACGGGAGTGGATACGCAGTATTTT. This chain joins TRBV14 and TRBJ2-3; D might be TRBD2 (6 bases). In germline, CDR1 is SGHDN, CDR2 FVKESK. V lost 6 bases, J lost 6 bases, and 13 bases lay in between. The CDR3 has 13 amino acids.

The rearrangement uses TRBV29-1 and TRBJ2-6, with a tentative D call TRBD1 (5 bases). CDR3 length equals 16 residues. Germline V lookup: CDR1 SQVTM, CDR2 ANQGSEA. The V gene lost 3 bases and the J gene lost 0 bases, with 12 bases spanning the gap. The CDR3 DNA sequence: TGCAGCGTTGACCAGGGATTAACCTCTGGGGCCAACGTCCTGACTTTC. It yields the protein CSVDQGLTSGANVLTF.

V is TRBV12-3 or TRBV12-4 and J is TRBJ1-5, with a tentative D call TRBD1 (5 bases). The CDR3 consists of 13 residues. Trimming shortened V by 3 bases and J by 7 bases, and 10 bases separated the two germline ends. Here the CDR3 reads CASSLGTGQPQHF. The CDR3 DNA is TGTGCCAGCAGTTTGGGGACCGGGCAGCCCCAGCATTTT.

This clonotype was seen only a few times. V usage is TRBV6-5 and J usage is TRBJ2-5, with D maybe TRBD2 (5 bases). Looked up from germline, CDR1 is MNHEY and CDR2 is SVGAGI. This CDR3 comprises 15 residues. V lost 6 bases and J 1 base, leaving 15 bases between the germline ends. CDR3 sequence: CASSPAGIIQETQYF. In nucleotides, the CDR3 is TGTGCCAGCAGCCCTGCGGGCATTATCCAAGAGACCCAGTACTTC.

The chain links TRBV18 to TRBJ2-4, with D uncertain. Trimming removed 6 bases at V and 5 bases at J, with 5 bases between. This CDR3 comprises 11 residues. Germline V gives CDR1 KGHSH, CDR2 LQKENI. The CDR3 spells CASSAENIQYF. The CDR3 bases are TGTGCCAGCTCGGCAGAAAACATTCAGTACTTC.

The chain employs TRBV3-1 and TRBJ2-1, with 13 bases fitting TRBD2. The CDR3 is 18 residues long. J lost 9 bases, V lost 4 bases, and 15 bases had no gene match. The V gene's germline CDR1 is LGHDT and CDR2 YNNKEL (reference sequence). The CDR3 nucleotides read TGTGCCAGCAGCCCTGCCAACCTAGGGACTAGCGGGGTAGGTGAGCAGTTCTTC. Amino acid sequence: CASSPANLGTSGVGEQFF.

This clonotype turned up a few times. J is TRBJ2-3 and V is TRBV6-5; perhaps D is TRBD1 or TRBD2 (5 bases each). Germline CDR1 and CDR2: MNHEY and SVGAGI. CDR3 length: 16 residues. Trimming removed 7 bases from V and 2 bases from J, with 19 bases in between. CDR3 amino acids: CASTLLGDGHTDTQYF. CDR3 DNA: TGTGCCAGCACCCTTCTCGGGGACGGACACACAGATACGCAGTATTTT.

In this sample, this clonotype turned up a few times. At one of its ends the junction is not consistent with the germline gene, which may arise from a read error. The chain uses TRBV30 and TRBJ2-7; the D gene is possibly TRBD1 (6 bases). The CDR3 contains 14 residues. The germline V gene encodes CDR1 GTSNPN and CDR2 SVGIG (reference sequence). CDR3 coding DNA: TGTGCCTGGAGTGTACCCGACAGGAGCTCCTACGAGCAGTTC. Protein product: CAWSVPDRSSYEQF.

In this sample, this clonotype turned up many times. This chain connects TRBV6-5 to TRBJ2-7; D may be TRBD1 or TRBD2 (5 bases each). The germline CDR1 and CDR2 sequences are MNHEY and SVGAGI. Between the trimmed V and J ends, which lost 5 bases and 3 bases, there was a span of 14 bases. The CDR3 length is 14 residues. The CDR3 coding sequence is TGTGCCAGCAGTGTCGGGACCAATAACTACGAGCAGTACTTC. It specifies CASSVGTNNYEQYF.

The CDR3 spells CASSPSAQTETQYF. In nucleotides, the CDR3 is TGTGCCAGCAGCCCTAGTGCCCAGACAGAGACCCAGTACTTC. The genes are TRBV7-3 and TRBJ2-5; unclear D gene. The CDR3 consists of 14 residues. The germline CDR1 and CDR2 sequences are SGHTA and FQGTGA. V shed 5 bases and J shed 4 bases, with 14 bases lying between them.

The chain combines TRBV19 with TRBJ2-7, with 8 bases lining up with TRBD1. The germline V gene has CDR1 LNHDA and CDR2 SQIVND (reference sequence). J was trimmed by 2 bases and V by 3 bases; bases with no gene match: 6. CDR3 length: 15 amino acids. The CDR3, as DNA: TGTGCCAGTAGTATTTCCCGACAGGGGCCCTACGAGCAGTACTTC. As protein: CASSISRQGPYEQYF.

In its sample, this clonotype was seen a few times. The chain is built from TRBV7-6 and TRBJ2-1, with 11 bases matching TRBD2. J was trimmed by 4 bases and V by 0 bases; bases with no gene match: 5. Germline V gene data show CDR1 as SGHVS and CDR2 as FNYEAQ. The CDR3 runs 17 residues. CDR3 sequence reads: CASSLARTSGFYNEQFF. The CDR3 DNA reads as TGTGCCAGCAGCTTAGCAAGGACTAGCGGGTTTTACAATGAGCAGTTCTTC.

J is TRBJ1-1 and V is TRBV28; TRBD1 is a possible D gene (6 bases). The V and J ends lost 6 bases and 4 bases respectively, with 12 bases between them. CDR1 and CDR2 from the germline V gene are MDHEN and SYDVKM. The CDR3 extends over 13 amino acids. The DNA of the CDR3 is TGTGCCAGCAGATTACAGGGTGGCACTGAAGCTTTCTTT. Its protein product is CASRLQGGTEAFF.

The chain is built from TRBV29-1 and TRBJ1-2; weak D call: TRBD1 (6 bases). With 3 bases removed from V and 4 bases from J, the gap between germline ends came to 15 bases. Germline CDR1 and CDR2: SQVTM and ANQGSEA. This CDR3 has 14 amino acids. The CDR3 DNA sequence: TGCAGCGTTGAGTTTGGACAGCCTTCCTATGGCTACACCTTC. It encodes CSVEFGQPSYGYTF.

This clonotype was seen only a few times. CDR3 in DNA: TGTGCCAGCAGCTTCACGGGGTATGGCACCGGGGAGCTGTTTTTT. Protein product: CASSFTGYGTGELFF. The chain joins TRBV5-6 to TRBJ2-2; tentatively, D is TRBD2 (5 bases). CDR1 and CDR2 from the germline V gene are SGHDT and YYEEEE. This CDR3 is 15 amino acids long. V was clipped by 2 bases and J by 4 bases, with 12 bases between them.

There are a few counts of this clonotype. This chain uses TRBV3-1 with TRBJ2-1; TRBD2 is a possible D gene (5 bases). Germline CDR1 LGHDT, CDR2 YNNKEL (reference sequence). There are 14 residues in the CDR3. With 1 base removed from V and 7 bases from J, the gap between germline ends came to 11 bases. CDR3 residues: CASSQVNRGNEQFF. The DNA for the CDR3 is TGTGCCAGCAGCCAAGTAAACCGCGGGAATGAGCAGTTCTTC.